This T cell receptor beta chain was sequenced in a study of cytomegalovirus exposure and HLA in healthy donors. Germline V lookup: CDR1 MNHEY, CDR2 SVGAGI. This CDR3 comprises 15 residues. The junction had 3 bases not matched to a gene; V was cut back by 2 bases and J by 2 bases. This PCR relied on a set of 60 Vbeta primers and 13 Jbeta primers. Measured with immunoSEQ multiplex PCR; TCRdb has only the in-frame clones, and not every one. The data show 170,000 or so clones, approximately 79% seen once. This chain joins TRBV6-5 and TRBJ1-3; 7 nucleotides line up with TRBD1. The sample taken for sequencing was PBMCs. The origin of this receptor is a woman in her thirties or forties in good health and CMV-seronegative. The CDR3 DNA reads TGTGCCAGCAGTTACCAGACAGGGACTGGAAACACCATATATTTT. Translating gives CASSYQTGTGNTIYF.